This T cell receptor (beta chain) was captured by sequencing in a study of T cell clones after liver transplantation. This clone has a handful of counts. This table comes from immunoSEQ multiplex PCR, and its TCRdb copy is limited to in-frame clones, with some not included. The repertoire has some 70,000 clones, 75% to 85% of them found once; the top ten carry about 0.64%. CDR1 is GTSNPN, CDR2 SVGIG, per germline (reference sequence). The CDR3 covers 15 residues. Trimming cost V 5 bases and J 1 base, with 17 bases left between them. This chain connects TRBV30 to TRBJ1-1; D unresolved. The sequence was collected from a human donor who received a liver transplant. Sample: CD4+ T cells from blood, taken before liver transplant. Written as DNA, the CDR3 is TGTGCCTGGGTGGGTCGGGATCCAGGGAACACTGAAGCTTTCTTT. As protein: CAWVGRDPGNTEAFF. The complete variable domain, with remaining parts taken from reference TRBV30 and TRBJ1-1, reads SQTIHQWPATLVQPVGSPLSLECTVEGTSNPNLYWYRQAAGRGLQLLFYSVGIGQISSEVPQNLSASRPQDRQFILSSKKLLLSDSGFYLCAWVGRDPGNTEAFFGQGTRLTVV.